This T cell receptor beta chain is drawn from a study of blood T cell repertoires in COVID-19. Study overall: From T cells, B-cell-depleted T cells, or PBMCs came the material, which was cDNA or gDNA.

Those who participated ranged in age from roughly 18 to 100 years and resided in about two dozen US areas. Donors were grouped by their self-reported clinical history. This clone was observed once. Per the original methods: Researchers report that nucleated cell counts were estimated from reference gene primer amplification. Here immunoSEQ multiplex PCR was the method, and the copy in TCRdb shows in-frame clones only, minus some. The V and J calls and the clone size are those of that table, but D and trimming were determined from the DNA. The table has under 500,000 clones, approximately 90% seen once; the top ten hold just under 2%. The CDR3 runs 16 residues. The ends lost 4 bases at V and 2 bases at J; junction bases unmatched: 5. Germline CDR1 reads SGHNT; CDR2 reads YYREEE (reference sequence).

Material: PBMCs or T cells enriched from blood (not recorded which). V and J are TRBV5-4 and TRBJ2-7, with 14 bases lining up with TRBD2. The TCR was taken from a woman aged 18-35 years with acute COVID-19. For the CDR3, the DNA is TGTGCCAGCAGCCCGGGACTAGCGGGGGTACCCTACGAGCAGTACTTC. Encoded protein: CASSPGLAGVPYEQYF.